The entry that follows covers one T cell receptor (beta chain) sequence. Between the trimmed V and J ends, which lost 5 bases and 9 bases, there was a span of 13 bases. CDR3 length: 12 amino acids. Germline assignment: CDR1 LNHNV and CDR2 YYDKDF (reference sequence). The data were taken from a study of radiotherapy plus CTLA-4 blockade in lung cancer. Assay: immunoSEQ multiplex PCR; the TCRdb copy retains only in-frame clones and omits some. The table records approximately 38,000 clones, around 86% of them present only once. The clonotype originates from a human donor with non-small cell lung cancer whose response to radiotherapy plus ipilimumab could not be evaluated. The sequences come from peripheral blood, collected from a patient treated with radiotherapy plus ipilimumab. V is TRBV15 and J is TRBJ1-1, with D perhaps matching TRBD1 (5 bases). The CDR3 reads CATSPRGGQAFF. The CDR3 DNA follows: TGTGCCACCAGCCCCCGGGGGGGACAAGCTTTCTTT.